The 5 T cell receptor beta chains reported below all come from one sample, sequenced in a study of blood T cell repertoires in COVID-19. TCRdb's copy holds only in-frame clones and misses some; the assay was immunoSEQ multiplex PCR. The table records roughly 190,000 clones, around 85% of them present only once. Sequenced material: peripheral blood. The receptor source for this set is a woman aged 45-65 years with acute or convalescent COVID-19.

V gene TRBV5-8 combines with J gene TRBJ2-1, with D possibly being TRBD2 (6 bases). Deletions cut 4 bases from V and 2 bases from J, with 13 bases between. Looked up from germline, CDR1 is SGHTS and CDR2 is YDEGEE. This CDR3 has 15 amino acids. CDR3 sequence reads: CASSPSGAPYNEQFF. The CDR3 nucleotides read TGTGCCAGCAGCCCATCGGGAGCCCCCTACAATGAGCAGTTCTTC.

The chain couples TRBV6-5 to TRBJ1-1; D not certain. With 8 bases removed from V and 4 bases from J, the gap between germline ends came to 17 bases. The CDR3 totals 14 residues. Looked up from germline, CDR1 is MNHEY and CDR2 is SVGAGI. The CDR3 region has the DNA TGTGCCAGCGCCTTTGGTCGCGTTGGCACTGAAGCTTTCTTT. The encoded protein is CASAFGRVGTEAFF.

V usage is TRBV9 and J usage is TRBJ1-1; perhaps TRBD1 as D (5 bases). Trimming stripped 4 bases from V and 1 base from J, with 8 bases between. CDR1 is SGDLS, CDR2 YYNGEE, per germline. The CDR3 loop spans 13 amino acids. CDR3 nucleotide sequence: TGTGCCAGCAGCCGCGGGGGGAACACTGAAGCTTTCTTT. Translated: CASSRGGNTEAFF.

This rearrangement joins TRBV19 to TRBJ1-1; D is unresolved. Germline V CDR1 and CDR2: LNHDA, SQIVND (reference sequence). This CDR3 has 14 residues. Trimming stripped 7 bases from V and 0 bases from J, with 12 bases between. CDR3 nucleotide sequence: TGTGCCAGTAACCAAATGGGCCTGAACACTGAAGCTTTCTTT. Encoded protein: CASNQMGLNTEAFF. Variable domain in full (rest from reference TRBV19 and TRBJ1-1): DGGITQSPKYLFRKEGQNVTLSCEQNLNHDAMYWYRQDPGQGLRLIYYSQIVNDFQKGDIAEGYSVSREKKESFPLTVTSAQKNPTAFYLCASNQMGLNTEAFFGQGTRLTVV.

This CDR3 is CSVVPAGTEAFF. The CDR3 bases are TGCAGCGTTGTGCCCGCAGGGACTGAAGCTTTCTTT. The chain links TRBV29-1 to TRBJ1-1, with TRBD1 as a possible D gene (5 bases). Germline-derived CDR1 and CDR2 are SQVTM and ANQGSEA. This CDR3 contains 12 residues. Trimming shortened V by 4 bases and J by 5 bases, and 11 bases separated the two germline ends.